This T cell receptor (beta chain) was recorded in a study of T-cell memory formation after mild COVID-19. Study overall: Largely, TCR clusters stayed within a single donor. Findings and caveats of the study: The authors did not confirm SARS-CoV-2 specificity of second-wave clones peaking day 37. Of the contracting clones, CD4+ ones lay mainly in CM and EM, and CD8+ ones in EMRA.

Employing constant-segment primers, 5'RACE generated TCR alpha and TCR beta cDNA libraries bearing sample barcodes and UMIs. TCRdb called the 5' RACE reads again in MiXCR, with one record for every CDR3 protein. The sample lists 380,000 or so distinct CDR3 sequences; roughly 14% were seen once. Trimming took 0 bases from V and 9 from J; bases not matched to a gene: 10. Germline CDR1 reads MNHEY; CDR2 reads SVGAGI. The CDR3 has 17 residues. Concerning this clonotype: What it recognizes is unknown.

This receptor was identified in a man aged 18 to 30 who had mild COVID-19 (a few samples of this study predate the infection). Cell type and time point are not known. This chain uses TRBV6-5 with TRBJ2-1, with 11 bases matching TRBD2. Input material: PBMCs or a T cell subset sorted from them (not recorded which). CDR3 sequence: CASSYSPLAGGYVEQFF. The DNA for the CDR3 is TGTGCCAGCAGTTACTCCCCTCTAGCGGGGGGTTATGTTGAGCAGTTCTTC.